This T cell receptor (beta chain) was found in a study of blood T cell repertoires in COVID-19. As for the study in general: Sites across the United States, Italy and Spain contributed samples from acute and convalescent COVID-19.

Methods used by the authors: How many nucleated cells were present was estimated from reference gene primer amplification. Profiling relied on immunoSEQ multiplex PCR, and the TCRdb table lists in-frame clones only, not all of them. V and J calls plus clone size are reproduced from that table; the DNA served to infer D and trimming. The top ten hold around 6.5% of the sample, which has over 200,000 clones, about nine tenths seen once. This clone was observed a single time. Trimming removed 5 bases from V and 6 bases from J; junction bases left unmatched: 11. CDR1 MNHEY and CDR2 SMNVEV come from the germline V gene (reference sequence). The CDR3 covers 16 residues.

This sequence was found in a man aged 55 to 70 who had recovered from COVID-19. Sequences were obtained from peripheral blood. This sequence joins TRBV27 and TRBJ2-7; 12 bases are shared with TRBD1. CDR3 DNA: TGTGCCAGCAGTAGCAGTACCGGGACAGGGGGCCTCGAGCAGTACTTC. Its protein product is CASSSSTGTGGLEQYF.